Below, 17 T cell receptor beta chains from the same sample are listed, as sequenced in a study of cytomegalovirus exposure and HLA in healthy donors. Some clones are missing from TCRdb's copy, which holds only in-frame ones; the method was immunoSEQ multiplex PCR. The data hold around 250,000 clones, with about nine tenths observed a single time. Sequencing used PBMCs. The receptors were sampled from a woman in her thirties in good health and CMV-seronegative.

DNA for the CDR3: TGTGCCAGCATTTTAACAGGGGGCCAAGAGACCCAGTACTTC. Translated, it gives CASILTGGQETQYF. The rearrangement links TRBV6-6 to TRBJ2-5; TRBD1 matches 8 bases. The V and J ends lost 7 bases and 1 base, in that order; junction bases with no gene match: 5. The germline V gene encodes CDR1 MNHNY and CDR2 SVGAGI (reference sequence). The CDR3 contains 14 residues.

The rearrangement uses TRBV28 and TRBJ2-7; D remains unclear. This CDR3 has 14 residues. V lost 2 bases and J lost 2, with 10 bases in between. Germline V gene data show CDR1 as MDHEN and CDR2 as SYDVKM. This chain's CDR3 is CASSLRPGAYEQYF. For the CDR3, the DNA is TGTGCCAGCAGTTTACGGCCCGGCGCCTACGAGCAGTACTTC.

The chain is built from TRBV30 and TRBJ2-7, with 7 bases fitting TRBD1. After removal of 3 bases from V and 2 bases from J, the junction contained 4 bases not matched to a gene. The germline V gene has CDR1 GTSNPN and CDR2 SVGIG (reference sequence). The CDR3 has 13 amino acids. The CDR3 DNA is TGTGCCTGGAGGTGGCAGGGGGCCTACGAGCAGTACTTC. Translated: CAWRWQGAYEQYF.

This chain links TRBV6-4 with TRBJ1-1, with 11 positions matching TRBD1. The CDR3 extends over 15 amino acids. The V gene's germline CDR1 is MRHNA and CDR2 SNTAGT. V lost 6 bases, J lost 4 bases, and 7 bases stayed unmatched. CDR3 DNA sequence: TGTGCCAGCAGGGCCGGGACAGGGGGATTCACTGAAGCTTTCTTT. It codes for CASRAGTGGFTEAFF.

The gene calls are TRBV5-1 and TRBJ1-3; D is undetermined. The ends were cut back, 1 base at V and 0 bases at J, with 11 bases in the middle. Germline V gene lookup returns CDR1 SGHRS and CDR2 YFSETQ. The CDR3 is 16 residues long. The CDR3 DNA reads TGCGCCAGCAGCTTGAATGGGTTTGGCTCTGGAAACACCATATATTTT. This sequence encodes CASSLNGFGSGNTIYF.

This sequence joins TRBV2 and TRBJ2-3, with 7 bases aligning to TRBD2. Germline CDR1 and CDR2: SNHLY and FYNNEI. The CDR3 loop spans 15 amino acids. V lost 5 bases to trimming and J lost 0 bases; unmatched junction nucleotides: 5. For the CDR3, the DNA is TGTGCCAGCAGTTCCAGCGGGATTAGCACAGATACGCAGTATTTT. As protein: CASSSSGISTDTQYF.

CDR3 amino acids: CASSPRTDGEAFF. In DNA form, the CDR3 reads TGTGCCAGCAGCCCGCGGACGGACGGGGAAGCTTTCTTT. This sequence joins TRBV7-9 and TRBJ1-1; D gene uncertain. V shed 5 bases and J shed 8 bases, with 15 bases lying between them. The CDR3 runs 13 residues. Germline-derived CDR1 and CDR2 are SEHNR and FQNEAQ (reference sequence).

V and J are TRBV5-1 and TRBJ2-7; D is unresolved. Per germline, CDR1 SGHRS and CDR2 YFSETQ. CDR3 length equals 14 residues. V gave up 2 bases and J gave up 3 bases, with 12 bases separating them. The CDR3 protein is CASSLEGQLYEQYF. CDR3 DNA: TGCGCCAGCAGCTTAGAAGGGCAACTCTACGAGCAGTACTTC.

The V and J genes are TRBV28 and TRBJ2-1; 13 positions match TRBD2. The CDR3 totals 14 residues. Germline V gene sequence: CDR1 MDHEN, CDR2 SYDVKM. Trimming at V came to 10 bases and at J to 8 bases, leaving 8 bases not matched to a gene. The CDR3 DNA reads TGTGCCACTATGGGACTAGCGGGGACCTATGAGCAGTTCTTC. This gives the protein CATMGLAGTYEQFF.

The count of this clone is one. V gene TRBV4-3 combines with J gene TRBJ2-7; tentative D call: TRBD1 (5 bases). Trimming stripped 2 bases from V and 6 bases from J, with 11 bases between. The CDR3 length is 13 residues. Germline V gene lookup returns CDR1 LGHNA and CDR2 YSLEER. CDR3 amino acids: CASSQSQGSEQYF. The DNA of the CDR3 is TGCGCCAGCAGCCAAAGCCAGGGTAGCGAGCAGTACTTC.

The rearrangement joins TRBV21-1 to TRBJ2-1; TRBD2, the table's D call, lacks a check against the DNA. TRBV21-1 corresponds to a pseudogene. CDR3 length: 18 residues. The CDR3 loop reads CASSNDPGGGGIYNEQFF. The CDR3 DNA sequence: TGTGCCAGCAGCAACGACCCCGGTGGGGGGGGAATCTACAATGAGCAGTTCTTC.

CDR3 sequence reads: CASSPGQGLYGYTF. CDR3 bases: TGTGCCAGCAGCCCAGGACAGGGCCTATATGGCTACACCTTC. The rearrangement links TRBV7-9 to TRBJ1-2; TRBD1 matches at 8 bases. The germline gives CDR1 SEHNR, CDR2 FQNEAQ (reference sequence). The CDR3 is 14 residues long. With V trimmed by 5 bases and J by 5 bases, 7 bases remained unmatched.

The chain joins TRBV15 to TRBJ1-2; D unclear. Trimming removed 5 bases from V and 0 bases from J, with 10 bases in between. Germline assignment: CDR1 LNHNV and CDR2 YYDKDF (reference sequence). The CDR3 has 14 residues. The CDR3 sequence is CATSGMSSNYGYTF. Written as DNA, the CDR3 is TGTGCCACCAGCGGCATGAGCTCTAACTATGGCTACACCTTC.

Concerning this clone itself: In the same sample, other DNA sequences code for this CDR3. V is TRBV5-1 and J is TRBJ2-7; 8 nucleotides line up with TRBD1. The CDR3 is 13 residues long. Germline V lookup: CDR1 SGHRS, CDR2 YFSETQ. The trim removed 3 bases at V and 2 bases at J, leaving 1 base unmatched. CDR3 bases: TGCGCCAGCAGCTCGGACAGGGCCTACGAGCAGTACTTC. Protein sequence: CASSSDRAYEQYF.

The chain recombines TRBV6-1 with TRBJ1-5; D is ambiguous. V shed 3 bases and J shed 6 bases, with 9 bases lying between them. Per the germline V gene, CDR1 is MNHNS and CDR2 is SASEGT. The CDR3 has 13 amino acids. In DNA form, the CDR3 reads TGTGCCAGCAGTGACCTCAGAACTCAGCCCCAGCATTTT. Translating it yields CASSDLRTQPQHF.

The rearrangement links TRBV27 to TRBJ2-7; perhaps D is TRBD1 or TRBD2 (6 bases each). CDR1 MNHEY and CDR2 SMNVEV come from the germline V gene (reference sequence). V shed 5 bases and J shed 1 base, with 12 bases lying between them. The CDR3 has 14 amino acids. CDR3 sequence (DNA): TGTGCCAGCAGTCCGCGGGACACTTCCTACGAGCAGTACTTC. It yields the protein CASSPRDTSYEQYF.

The chain employs TRBV19 and TRBJ2-7; TRBD1 agrees at 9 bases. The CDR3 has 15 residues. The germline V gene has CDR1 LNHDA and CDR2 SQIVND (reference sequence). The J segment lost 1 base and the V segment lost 4 bases, leaving 5 bases of the junction unmatched. CDR3 region: CASSTGTGLSYEQYF. CDR3 sequence (DNA): TGTGCCAGTAGTACGGGGACAGGGTTGTCCTACGAGCAGTACTTC.